The T cell receptor beta chain described here comes from a study of CD8 T cells in Susac syndrome. TEMRA cells were FACS-enriched, unlike CD8+ and CD4+ T cells, which were negatively isolated. V lost 2 bases and J 2 bases, leaving 10 bases between the germline ends. CDR3 size: 14 residues. Germline CDR1 ENHRY, CDR2 SYGVKD. Findings and limits, study-wide: Acknowledgment was made by the study that its TCR sequencing and HLA analysis involved a relatively small number of individuals.

When the RNA was reverse transcribed, random hexamers were used with an input of about 0.45 to 1 ug. Across 54 Vbeta and 13 Jbeta, immunoSEQ multiplex PCR amplified TCR beta CDR3. MiXCR, applied by TCRdb to the immunoSEQ multiplex PCR reads, yields one record per CDR3 protein. Of roughly 120,000 distinct CDR3 sequences listed, 85% to 95% are singletons. In regard to this clonotype: What it recognizes is unknown.

Sequencing used CD8+ T cells from PBMCs. J is TRBJ2-7 and V is TRBV10-3; no clear D gene. This clonotype was sampled from a human donor with multiple sclerosis. CDR3 DNA sequence: TGTGCCATCAGTGAGGTCGGCGGCCCCTACGAGCAGTACTTC. This encodes CAISEVGGPYEQYF.